The 9 T cell receptor beta chains below come from one sample, sequenced in a study of blood T cell repertoires in COVID-19. Assay used: immunoSEQ multiplex PCR; TCRdb lists only in-frame clones, some missing. Found here are hundreds of thousands of clones, about 88% of them singletons; the top ten hold around 0.97%. Material: peripheral blood. Source of these receptors: a man aged 35-49 years with acute or convalescent COVID-19.

The V and J genes are TRBV2 and TRBJ1-2; D not certain. The CDR3 spans 12 residues. V was shortened by 7 bases and J by 3 bases, with 9 bases between the two germline ends. Germline loops: CDR1 SNHLY, CDR2 FYNNEI. The CDR3 region is CASNRGYYGYTF. The CDR3 DNA sequence: TGTGCCAGCAACCGGGGTTACTATGGCTACACCTTC.

This chain uses TRBV5-1 with TRBJ1-6, with D maybe TRBD1 (5 bases). CDR3 size: 16 residues. CDR1 SGHRS and CDR2 YFSETQ come from the germline V gene. Trimming cost V 0 bases and J 7 bases, with 14 bases left between them. CDR3 nucleotides: TGCGCCAGCAGCTTGGATGACGGGGGATCCAATTCACCCCTCCACTTT. This translates into CASSLDDGGSNSPLHF.

This chain uses TRBV5-5 with TRBJ1-2; 8 nucleotides align to TRBD1. Trimming at V came to 4 bases and at J to 3 bases, leaving 8 bases not matched to a gene. The V gene's germline CDR1 is SGHKS and CDR2 YYEKEE (reference sequence). The CDR3 consists of 15 residues. CDR3 nucleotides: TGTGCCAGCAGCCCCCGGACAGGGAATGACTATGGCTACACCTTC. It is translated as CASSPRTGNDYGYTF.

This sequence joins TRBV5-8 and TRBJ2-2; 9 nucleotides agree with TRBD1. Trimming cost V 4 bases and J 5 bases; bases outside gene matches: 6. The CDR3 totals 15 residues. Germline lookup yields CDR1 SGHTS and CDR2 YDEGEE. CDR3 DNA: TGTGCCAGCAGCCTATGGACAGGGGCGACCGGGGAGCTGTTTTTT. It yields the protein CASSLWTGATGELFF.

This rearrangement joins TRBV6-5 to TRBJ1-5, with 7 nucleotides matching TRBD1. Germline CDR1 MNHEY, CDR2 SVGAGI. The CDR3 is 15 residues long. J was trimmed by 6 bases and V by 6 bases; bases with no gene match: 11. The DNA of the CDR3 is TGTGCCAGCAGCCTTCGACAGGGTACTTCTCAGCCCCAGCATTTT. Amino acids: CASSLRQGTSQPQHF.

This chain connects TRBV30 to TRBJ1-1; 7 bases align to TRBD1. The CDR3 is made up of 15 amino acids. Germline lookup yields CDR1 GTSNPN and CDR2 SVGIG (reference sequence). The J segment lost 1 base and the V segment lost 5 bases, leaving 10 bases of the junction unmatched. The CDR3 nucleotides read TGTGCCTGGGACGATGGGGACAGACAGAACACTGAAGCTTTCTTT. This gives the protein CAWDDGDRQNTEAFF.

This chain connects TRBV5-8 to TRBJ1-1; D unresolved. The CDR3 is 13 amino acids. Trimming took off 1 base at V and 10 bases at J, with 14 bases between the two ends. Germline V lookup: CDR1 SGHTS, CDR2 YDEGEE. In nucleotides, the CDR3 is TGTGCCAGCAGCTTGAGGCCAGGAGGACCAGCTTTCTTT. Translating it yields CASSLRPGGPAFF.

This clone came up a few times. This chain links TRBV14 with TRBJ2-3, with D perhaps matching TRBD1 (6 bases). V shed 5 bases and J shed 4 bases, with 22 bases lying between them. Germline CDR1 SGHDN, CDR2 FVKESK. This CDR3 has 17 amino acids. In nucleotides, the CDR3 is TGTGCCAGCAGCGACTATAAAAGACAGGCCGGTCCAGATACGCAGTATTTT. Its protein product is CASSDYKRQAGPDTQYF.

The chain uses TRBV7-9 and TRBJ2-3; the D gene is possibly TRBD1 (6 bases). This CDR3 is 13 amino acids long. Looked up from germline, CDR1 is SEHNR and CDR2 is FQNEAQ (reference sequence). The V gene lost 7 bases and the J gene lost 7 bases, with 15 bases spanning the gap. The DNA for the CDR3 is TGTGCCAGCACCCGTCTAGACAGGAATACGCAGTATTTT. Translated: CASTRLDRNTQYF.